Below are 30 T cell receptor beta chains sequenced from a single sample in a study of cytomegalovirus exposure and HLA in healthy donors. It was with 60 Vbeta and 13 Jbeta primers that the PCR ran. The method was immunoSEQ multiplex PCR; TCRdb's version includes in-frame clones alone and lacks a portion of them. The sample totals tens of thousands of clones. The sequenced material came from PBMCs. These receptors all come from a man between 18 and 29 years old in good health and CMV-seropositive.

This CDR3 reads CASPGLGSYEQYF. The DNA of the CDR3 is TGTGCCAGCCCCGGACTAGGTTCCTACGAGCAGTACTTC. The chain links TRBV5-4 to TRBJ2-7; 7 positions agree with TRBD2. V gave up 7 bases and J gave up 1 base; unmatched junction bases: 5. The germline CDR1 and CDR2 sequences are SGHNT and YYREEE (reference sequence). CDR3 length: 13 residues.

The chain joins TRBV27 to TRBJ2-7, with TRBD2 identical over 14 bases. V was clipped by 2 bases and J by 2 bases; unmatched bases: 5. The CDR3 runs to 17 residues. Germline values: CDR1 MNHEY, CDR2 SMNVEV (reference sequence). CDR3 nucleotide sequence: TGTGCCAGCAGTTTAAGCGGACTAGCGGGAGGTGCCTACGAGCAGTACTTC. It yields the protein CASSLSGLAGGAYEQYF.

The chain employs TRBV2 and TRBJ1-2, with TRBD1 matching 11 bases. CDR1 and CDR2 (germline): SNHLY, FYNNEI. The V and J ends lost 7 bases and 8 bases, in that order; junction bases with no gene match: 6. This CDR3 is 13 amino acids long. The CDR3 is CASNEDRGRGYTF. CDR3 DNA: TGTGCCAGCAACGAGGACAGGGGGCGCGGCTACACCTTC.

The rearrangement uses TRBV30 and TRBJ1-2; 8 bases are a match to TRBD1. The germline CDR1 and CDR2 sequences are GTSNPN and SVGIG (reference sequence). The CDR3 runs 17 residues. The J segment lost 4 bases and the V segment lost 3 bases, leaving 16 bases of the junction unmatched. DNA of the CDR3: TGTGCCTGGAGGGAGCTACCCAGGACAGGGAATTCCTATGGCTACACCTTC. It specifies CAWRELPRTGNSYGYTF.

The chain has TRBV12-5 and TRBJ2-2; 7 nucleotides agree with TRBD1. Germline V gene lookup returns CDR1 LGHNT and CDR2 FRNRAP. The V gene end was trimmed by 2 bases and the J gene end by 7 bases; junction bases not matched to a gene: 1. CDR3 length: 13 amino acids. The CDR3 sequence is CASGLHRGGELFF. The CDR3 bases are TGTGCTAGTGGTTTGCACAGGGGCGGGGAGCTGTTTTTT. Variable domain in full (rest from reference TRBV12-5 and TRBJ2-2): DARVTQTPRHKVTEMGQEVTMRCQPILGHNTVFWYRQTMMQGLELLAYFRNRAPLDDSGMPKDRFSAEMPDATLATLKIQPSEPRDSAVYFCASGLHRGGELFFGEGSRLTVL.

The V gene is TRBV7-9, the J gene TRBJ1-2, with 8 bases aligning to TRBD1. V was clipped by 5 bases and J by 8 bases; unmatched bases: 10. This CDR3 comprises 14 residues. Germline V lookup: CDR1 SEHNR, CDR2 FQNEAQ (reference sequence). DNA for the CDR3: TGTGCCAGCAGCACATCAACAGGGGGGGAAGGCTACACCTTC. This encodes CASSTSTGGEGYTF.

This chain connects TRBV6-1 to TRBJ2-5; 10 bases map to TRBD2. This CDR3 contains 15 residues. The V and J ends lost 3 bases and 2 bases, in that order; junction bases with no gene match: 3. Germline V gives CDR1 MNHNS, CDR2 SASEGT. The CDR3, as DNA: TGTGCCAGCAGTGATCTAGCGGGAGCACAAGAGACCCAGTACTTC. This translates into CASSDLAGAQETQYF.

The chain uses TRBV5-1 and TRBJ2-5; D is possibly TRBD2 (5 bases). This CDR3 contains 16 residues. V was cut by 4 bases and J by 3 bases, with 19 bases left in between. Germline V gene sequence: CDR1 SGHRS, CDR2 YFSETQ. The CDR3 DNA sequence: TGCGCCAGCAGCCCCCTTTTCGGGAAGGACGAAGAGACCCAGTACTTC. It encodes CASSPLFGKDEETQYF.

The rearrangement uses TRBV19 and TRBJ2-7, with D possibly being TRBD1 (6 bases). Trimming pared 6 bases from V and 1 base from J, leaving 16 bases between. This CDR3 spans 15 amino acids. Germline assignment: CDR1 LNHDA and CDR2 SQIVND (reference sequence). As DNA, the CDR3 is TGTGCCAGTAGACCGAGGGGGAGCCGATCCTACGAGCAGTACTTC. This gives the protein CASRPRGSRSYEQYF.

The chain carries TRBV11-2 and TRBJ2-1; perhaps TRBD2 as D (6 bases). The CDR3 totals 14 residues. Germline V gives CDR1 SGHAT, CDR2 FQNNGV. V lost 6 bases, J lost 4 bases, and 13 bases lay in between. The CDR3 here is CASRGGMVYNEQFF. CDR3 coding DNA: TGTGCCAGCAGAGGAGGGATGGTGTACAATGAGCAGTTCTTC.

V is TRBV5-1 and J is TRBJ2-7; 14 nucleotides line up with TRBD2. The CDR3 runs to 18 residues. Losses at the gene ends were 5 bases for V and 0 bases for J; bases not matched to a gene: 10. Germline values: CDR1 SGHRS, CDR2 YFSETQ. DNA for the CDR3: TGCGCCAGCAGGCCTGGACTAGCGGGAGGTCCCCACTCCTACGAGCAGTACTTC. It yields the protein CASRPGLAGGPHSYEQYF.

The rearrangement uses TRBV6-4 and TRBJ2-3; the D gene is possibly TRBD2 (5 bases). CDR1 and CDR2 (germline): MRHNA, SNTAGT. The V and J ends lost 3 bases and 1 base respectively, with 11 bases between them. The CDR3 runs to 15 residues. CDR3 sequence reads: CASSESHSGTDTQYF. The CDR3, as DNA: TGTGCCAGCAGTGAGTCCCATAGCGGCACAGATACGCAGTATTTT.

About this clone: At one of its ends the junction is not consistent with the germline gene, which may arise from a read error. The chain links TRBV7-7 to TRBJ2-5; TRBD1 matches at 7 bases. CDR3 size: 15 residues. The germline CDR1 and CDR2 sequences are SSHAT and FNYEAQ (reference sequence). The CDR3 is CASSHITGAWETQYF. The CDR3 nucleotides read TGTGCTAGCAGCCACATCACAGGGGCTTGGGAGACCCAGTACTTC.

The chain recombines TRBV30 with TRBJ1-4, with 10 nucleotides matching TRBD1. Per the germline V gene, CDR1 is GTSNPN and CDR2 is SVGIG (reference sequence). This CDR3 has 14 residues. V trimming: 3 bases; J trimming: 11 bases; junction bases outside the gene matches: 9. CDR3 in amino acids: CAWSAGTGVGKLFF. CDR3 DNA: TGTGCCTGGAGCGCCGGGACAGGGGTCGGGAAACTGTTTTTT.

DNA of the CDR3: TGTGCCAGCAGCTTAGGAGACAGTCCGGGGGAGCTGTTTTTT. As protein: CASSLGDSPGELFF. The J gene is TRBJ2-2, the V gene TRBV11-2; a possible D gene is TRBD1 (5 bases). The CDR3 consists of 14 residues. Trimming cost V 1 base and J 8 bases, with 11 bases left between them. Germline V gives CDR1 SGHAT, CDR2 FQNNGV.

V is TRBV7-3 and J is TRBJ2-2; 7 nucleotides match TRBD2. CDR3 size: 14 residues. Losses at the gene ends were 1 base for V and 8 bases for J; bases not matched to a gene: 4. Germline loops: CDR1 SGHTA, CDR2 FQGTGA. The DNA for the CDR3 is TGTGCCAGCAGCTTAAAGGGAGGGTCTGGGGAGCTGTTTTTT. It encodes CASSLKGGSGELFF.

The chain carries TRBV4-2 and TRBJ2-1, with 7 bases aligning to TRBD1. Germline V gene sequence: CDR1 LGHNA, CDR2 YNFKEQ. This CDR3 has 16 amino acids. V was clipped by 4 bases and J by 5 bases; unmatched bases: 11. Here the CDR3 DNA reads TGTGCCAGCAGCCGAACAGGGGTAGTAGGGGACAATGAGCAGTTCTTC. The encoded protein is CASSRTGVVGDNEQFF.

The CDR3 nucleotides are TGTGCCAGCAGCTTAGGGACTAGCACAGATACGCAGTATTTT. It specifies CASSLGTSTDTQYF. This chain connects TRBV7-7 to TRBJ2-3, with D possibly being TRBD2 (5 bases). The CDR3 consists of 14 residues. V was cut by 1 base and J by 0 bases, with 5 bases left in between. CDR1 is SSHAT and CDR2 is FNYEAQ in the germline V gene (reference sequence).

The rearrangement links TRBV7-6 to TRBJ2-7; D is possibly TRBD1 (5 bases). Germline V lookup: CDR1 SGHVS, CDR2 FNYEAQ. V shed 0 bases and J shed 3 bases, with 6 bases lying between them. This CDR3 contains 13 residues. CDR3 nucleotide sequence: TGTGCCAGCAGCTTAGCAGGGGTCTACGAGCAGTACTTC. It yields the protein CASSLAGVYEQYF.

The rearrangement joins TRBV25-1 to TRBJ2-5, with 9 nucleotides matching TRBD2. Unmatched junction bases numbered 7, after V lost 6 bases and J lost 5 bases. This CDR3 spans 14 amino acids. Germline V gene lookup returns CDR1 MGHDK and CDR2 SYGVNS. The CDR3 spells CASRGLAGRETQYF. CDR3 sequence (DNA): TGTGCCAGCAGAGGGCTAGCGGGGAGGGAGACCCAGTACTTC.

This chain links TRBV5-5 with TRBJ2-3, with D tentatively TRBD2 (6 bases). V lost 1 base and J 0 bases, leaving 15 bases between the germline ends. Germline assignment: CDR1 SGHKS and CDR2 YYEKEE (reference sequence). The length of the CDR3 is 17 residues. The CDR3 region is CASSLMWRGPSTDTQYF. DNA of the CDR3: TGTGCCAGCAGCTTGATGTGGCGGGGCCCTAGCACAGATACGCAGTATTTT.

The chain carries TRBV19 and TRBJ1-5; 7 positions match TRBD1. Trimming took 1 base from V and 5 from J; bases not matched to a gene: 2. Germline loops: CDR1 LNHDA, CDR2 SQIVND (reference sequence). The CDR3 is 14 amino acids. Here the CDR3 reads CASSIGDSHQPQHF. The CDR3 nucleotides are TGTGCCAGTAGTATAGGGGACAGCCATCAGCCCCAGCATTTT.

The chain carries TRBV11-2 and TRBJ2-7, with D unresolved. This CDR3 region has 11 residues. The ends were cut back, 5 bases at V and 6 bases at J, with 8 bases in the middle. The germline V gene has CDR1 SGHAT and CDR2 FQNNGV. As DNA, the CDR3 is TGTGCCAGCAGCCGAGGTAGCGAGCAGTACTTC. This gives the protein CASSRGSEQYF.

V usage is TRBV5-1 and J usage is TRBJ1-6; 10 bases agree with TRBD1. Germline assignment: CDR1 SGHRS and CDR2 YFSETQ. CDR3 length: 15 residues. The V segment lost 2 bases and the J segment 10 bases; nucleotides outside the gene matches: 6. For the CDR3, the DNA is TGCGCCAGCAGCTTCGCCGGGACAGGGGACTCACCCCTCCACTTT. This translates into CASSFAGTGDSPLHF.

Its frequency marks this clone as medium-sized. The chain joins TRBV11-2 to TRBJ1-3; 8 nucleotides line up with TRBD1. Looked up from germline, CDR1 is SGHAT and CDR2 is FQNNGV. J was trimmed by 4 bases and V by 8 bases; bases with no gene match: 4. The length of the CDR3 is 13 residues. In DNA form, the CDR3 reads TGTGCCAGCGGGACAGGCGGAGGAAACACCATATATTTT. As protein: CASGTGGGNTIYF.

The chain carries TRBV5-1 and TRBJ1-4; perhaps TRBD1 as D (6 bases). CDR1 and CDR2 from the germline V gene are SGHRS and YFSETQ. The CDR3 has 15 residues. V was trimmed by 0 bases and J by 8 bases, leaving 14 bases between them. CDR3 sequence: CASSLGPGVVEKLFF. CDR3 in DNA: TGCGCCAGCAGCTTGGGGCCAGGGGTGGTGGAAAAACTGTTTTTT.

The rearrangement uses TRBV6-1 and TRBJ1-1, with D maybe TRBD1 (6 bases). Germline V lookup: CDR1 MNHNS, CDR2 SASEGT. The CDR3 sequence is 15 residues long. V was cut by 2 bases and J by 0 bases, with 10 bases left in between. The CDR3 reads CASSELGAMNTEAFF. CDR3 coding DNA: TGTGCCAGCAGTGAATTGGGGGCGATGAACACTGAAGCTTTCTTT.

The chain carries TRBV30 and TRBJ2-3, with 8 bases fitting TRBD2. Trimming at V came to 0 bases and at J to 1 base, leaving 6 bases not matched to a gene. Germline V gene lookup returns CDR1 GTSNPN and CDR2 SVGIG (reference sequence). This CDR3 is built from 16 residues. CDR3 bases: TGTGCCTGGAGTGTAGGGGAACTAGCGGGCACAGATACGCAGTATTTT. It yields the protein CAWSVGELAGTDTQYF.

The chain joins TRBV18 to TRBJ2-2; 7 bases fit TRBD1. Looked up from germline, CDR1 is KGHSH and CDR2 is LQKENI. Trimming removed 2 bases from V and 0 bases from J; junction bases left unmatched: 3. The CDR3 spans 16 residues. The CDR3 loop reads CASSPRGPSNTGELFF. CDR3 DNA: TGTGCCAGCTCACCAAGGGGGCCTTCGAACACCGGGGAGCTGTTTTTT.

The V and J genes are TRBV6-5 and TRBJ1-2; D is possibly TRBD1 (6 bases). This CDR3 spans 13 amino acids. V shed 5 bases and J shed 6 bases, with 13 bases lying between them. Germline CDR1 reads MNHEY; CDR2 reads SVGAGI. The CDR3 DNA is TGTGCCAGCAGTCTCCCGGACAGAGATGGCTACACCTTC. Its translation: CASSLPDRDGYTF.